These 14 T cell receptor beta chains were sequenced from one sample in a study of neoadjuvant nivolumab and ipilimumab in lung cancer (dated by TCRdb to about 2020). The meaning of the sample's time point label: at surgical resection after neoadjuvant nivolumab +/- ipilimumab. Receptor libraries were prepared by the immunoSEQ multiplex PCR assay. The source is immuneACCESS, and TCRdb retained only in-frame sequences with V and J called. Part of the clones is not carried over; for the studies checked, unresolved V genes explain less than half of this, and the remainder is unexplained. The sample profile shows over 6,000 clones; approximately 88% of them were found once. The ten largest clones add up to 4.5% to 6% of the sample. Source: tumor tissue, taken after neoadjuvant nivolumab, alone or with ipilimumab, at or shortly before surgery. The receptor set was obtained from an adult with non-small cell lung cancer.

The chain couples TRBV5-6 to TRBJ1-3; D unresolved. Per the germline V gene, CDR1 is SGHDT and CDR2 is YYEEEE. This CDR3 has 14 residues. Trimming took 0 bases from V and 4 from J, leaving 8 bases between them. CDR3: CASSLEGLGNTIYF. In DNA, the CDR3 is TGTGCCAGCAGCTTGGAAGGATTGGGAAACACCATATATTTT.

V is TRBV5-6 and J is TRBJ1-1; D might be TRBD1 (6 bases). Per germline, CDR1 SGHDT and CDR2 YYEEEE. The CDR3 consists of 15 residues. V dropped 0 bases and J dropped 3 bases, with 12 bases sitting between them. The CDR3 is CASSLAGARDTEAFF. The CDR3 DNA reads TGTGCCAGCAGCTTGGCAGGGGCTAGGGACACTGAAGCTTTCTTT.

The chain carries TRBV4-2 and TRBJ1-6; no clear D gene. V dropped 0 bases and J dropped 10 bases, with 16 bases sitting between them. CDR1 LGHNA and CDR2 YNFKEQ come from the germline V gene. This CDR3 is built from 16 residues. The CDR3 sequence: CASSQDAHRWGSPLHF. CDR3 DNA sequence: TGTGCCAGCAGCCAAGATGCGCACCGTTGGGGATCACCCCTCCACTTT.

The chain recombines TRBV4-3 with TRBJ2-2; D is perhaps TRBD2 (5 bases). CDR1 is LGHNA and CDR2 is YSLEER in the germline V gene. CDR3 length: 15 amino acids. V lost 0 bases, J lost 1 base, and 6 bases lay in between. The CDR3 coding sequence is TGCGCCAGCAGCCAAGAAGAGGGGAACACCGGGGAGCTGTTTTTT. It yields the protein CASSQEEGNTGELFF.

Here the CDR3 DNA reads TGTGCCAGCAGGGGACAGGGTGAGCTGTTTTTT. Its protein product is CASRGQGELFF. The chain recombines TRBV2 with TRBJ2-2; TRBD1 agrees at 9 bases. The germline V gene encodes CDR1 SNHLY and CDR2 FYNNEI. The CDR3 has 11 residues. The trim removed 6 bases at V and 11 bases at J, leaving 1 base unmatched.

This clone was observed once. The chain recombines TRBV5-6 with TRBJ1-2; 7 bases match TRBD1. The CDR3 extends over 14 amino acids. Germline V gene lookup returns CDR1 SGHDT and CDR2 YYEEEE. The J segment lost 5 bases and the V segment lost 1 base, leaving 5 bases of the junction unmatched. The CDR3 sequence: CASSLSGQSYGYTF. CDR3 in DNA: TGTGCCAGCAGCTTGTCGGGACAGTCTTATGGCTACACCTTC.

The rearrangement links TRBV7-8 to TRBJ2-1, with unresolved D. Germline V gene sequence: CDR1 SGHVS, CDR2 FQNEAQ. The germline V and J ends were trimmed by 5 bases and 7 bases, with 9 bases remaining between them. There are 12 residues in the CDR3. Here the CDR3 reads CASSAQSNEQFF. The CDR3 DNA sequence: TGTGCCAGCAGCGCTCAATCAAATGAGCAGTTCTTC.

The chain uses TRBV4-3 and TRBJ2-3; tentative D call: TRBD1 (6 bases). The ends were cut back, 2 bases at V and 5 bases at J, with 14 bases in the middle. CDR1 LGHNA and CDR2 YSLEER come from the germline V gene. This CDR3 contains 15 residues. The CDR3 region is CASSQPGHKGDTQYF. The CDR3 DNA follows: TGCGCCAGCAGCCAACCGGGACACAAGGGAGATACGCAGTATTTT.

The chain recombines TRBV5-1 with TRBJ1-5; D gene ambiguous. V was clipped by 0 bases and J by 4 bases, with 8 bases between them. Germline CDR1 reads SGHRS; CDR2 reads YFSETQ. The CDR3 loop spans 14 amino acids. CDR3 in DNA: TGCGCCAGCAGCTTGGTGCCGGGTAATCAGCCCCAGCATTTT. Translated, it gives CASSLVPGNQPQHF.

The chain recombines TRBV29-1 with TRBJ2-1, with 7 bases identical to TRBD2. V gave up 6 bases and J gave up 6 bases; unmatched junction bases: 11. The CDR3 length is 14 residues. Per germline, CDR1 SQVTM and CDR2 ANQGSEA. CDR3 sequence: CSVRLALRSNEQFF. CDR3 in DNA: TGCAGCGTCAGACTAGCCTTGAGGAGCAATGAGCAGTTCTTC.

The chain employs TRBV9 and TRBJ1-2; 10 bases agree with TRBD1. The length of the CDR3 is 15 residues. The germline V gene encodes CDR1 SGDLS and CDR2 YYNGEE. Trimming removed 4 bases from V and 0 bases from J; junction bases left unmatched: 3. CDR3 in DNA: TGTGCCAGCAGCAAAGGACAGGGGGCTAACTATGGCTACACCTTC. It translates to CASSKGQGANYGYTF.

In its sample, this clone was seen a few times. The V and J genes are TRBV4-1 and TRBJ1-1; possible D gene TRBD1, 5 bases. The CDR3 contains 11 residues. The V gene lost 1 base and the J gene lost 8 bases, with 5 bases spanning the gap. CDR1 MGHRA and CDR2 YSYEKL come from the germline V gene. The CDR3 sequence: CASSQGGEAFF. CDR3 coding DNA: TGCGCCAGCAGCCAAGGGGGCGAAGCTTTCTTT.

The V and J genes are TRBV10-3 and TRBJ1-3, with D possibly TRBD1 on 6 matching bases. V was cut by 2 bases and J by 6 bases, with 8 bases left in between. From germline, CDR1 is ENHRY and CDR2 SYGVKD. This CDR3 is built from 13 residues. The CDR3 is CAISEGQTNTIYF. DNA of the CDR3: TGTGCCATCAGTGAGGGACAGACAAACACCATATATTTT.

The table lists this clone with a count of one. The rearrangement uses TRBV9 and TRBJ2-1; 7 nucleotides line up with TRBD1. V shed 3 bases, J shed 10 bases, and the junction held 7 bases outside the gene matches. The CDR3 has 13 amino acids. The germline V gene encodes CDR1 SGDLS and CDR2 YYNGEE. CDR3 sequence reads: CASSAGTALEQFF. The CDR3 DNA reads TGTGCCAGCAGCGCCGGGACAGCCCTCGAGCAGTTCTTC.